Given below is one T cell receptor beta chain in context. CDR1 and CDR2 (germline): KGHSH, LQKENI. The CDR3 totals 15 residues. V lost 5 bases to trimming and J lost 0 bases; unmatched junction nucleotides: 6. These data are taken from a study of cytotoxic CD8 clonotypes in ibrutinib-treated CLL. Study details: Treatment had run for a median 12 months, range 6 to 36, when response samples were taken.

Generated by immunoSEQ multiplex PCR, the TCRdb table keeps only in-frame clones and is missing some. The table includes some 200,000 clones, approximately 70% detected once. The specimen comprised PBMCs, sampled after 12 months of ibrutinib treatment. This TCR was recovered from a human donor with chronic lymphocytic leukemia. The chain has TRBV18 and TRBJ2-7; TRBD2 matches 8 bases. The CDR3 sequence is CASSDKLAASYEQYF. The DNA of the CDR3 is TGTGCCAGCTCAGACAAACTAGCGGCCTCCTACGAGCAGTACTTC. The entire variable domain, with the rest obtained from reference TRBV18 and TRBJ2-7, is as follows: NAGVMQNPRHLVRRRGQEARLRCSPMKGHSHVYWYRQLPEEGLKFMVYLQKENIIDESGMPKERFSAEFPKEGPSILRIQQVVRGDSAAYFCASSDKLAASYEQYFGPGTRLTVT.